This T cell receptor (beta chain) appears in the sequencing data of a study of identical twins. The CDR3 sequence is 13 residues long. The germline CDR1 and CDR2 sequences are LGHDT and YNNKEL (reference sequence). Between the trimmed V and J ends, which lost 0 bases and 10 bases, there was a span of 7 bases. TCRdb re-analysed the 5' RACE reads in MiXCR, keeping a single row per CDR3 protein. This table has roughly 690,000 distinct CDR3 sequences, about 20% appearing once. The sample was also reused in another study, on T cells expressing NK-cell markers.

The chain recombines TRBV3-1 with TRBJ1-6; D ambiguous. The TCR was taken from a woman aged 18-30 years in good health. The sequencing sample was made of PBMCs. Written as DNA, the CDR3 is TGTGCCAGCAGCCAAGAGCGAGGGTCACCCCTCCACTTT. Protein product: CASSQERGSPLHF.